This passage covers 2 T cell receptor beta chains from one sample sequenced in a study of tumor-infiltrating lymphocytes in primary liver carcinoma. In addition to blood RNA drawn from unsorted whole blood, germline DNA was extracted. Starting material of around 490 ng total RNA yielded TCR beta cDNA via a constant-region primer. Modified slightly, ARM-PCR produced TCR beta libraries over three nested multiplex PCR rounds. Forward primers for TRBV1-TRBV30 and a C-beta reverse primer served the first two PCR rounds, at approximately 10 cycles each. One entry per CDR3 protein, called by TCRdb with MiXCR from the multiplex PCR reads. Of 320,000 or so distinct CDR3 sequences in the sample, roughly two thirds are singletons; the top ten hold 9%. Sequencing used peripheral blood. The receptor set was obtained from a man aged 35-49 years with primary liver carcinoma and hepatitis B virus infection.

This clonotype was counted once. The gene calls are TRBV11-2 and TRBJ2-5, with D perhaps given as TRBD1 or TRBD2 (5 bases each). The CDR3 has 16 residues. Trimming shortened V by 2 bases and J by 5 bases, and 18 bases separated the two germline ends. Germline values: CDR1 SGHAT, CDR2 FQNNGV. The CDR3 DNA is TGTGCCAGCAGCTTATATGGGGCCGCGGGTTATGAGACCCAGTACTTC. Amino acid sequence: CASSLYGAAGYETQYF.

Remarks on this clonotype: A much larger clone lies a single base off, so this may be a read error. The chain is built from TRBV4-2 and TRBJ2-5; D uncertain. Germline V gives CDR1 LGHNA, CDR2 YNFKEQ. The CDR3 covers 16 residues. V was clipped by 3 bases and J by 2 bases, with 16 bases between them. The CDR3 DNA sequence: TGTGCCAGCAGCCACGTTCACTCGGACGTACAAGAGACCCAGTACTTC. Its translation is CASSHVHSDVQETQYF.